Each of the 12 T cell receptor beta chains below was sequenced from the same sample in a study of T cells after yellow fever vaccination (dated by TCRdb to between 2018 and 2020). Receptor libraries were prepared by 5' RACE. The sequencing machine was an Illumina HiSeq 2500. TCRdb ran its own pipeline on the public reads, namely fastp trimming at Q25 and MiXCR clone calling, and kept in-frame beta chains. For every CDR3 protein sequence, its rows merge into one entry that carries the most common genes and DNA. The sample table contains approximately 70,000 distinct CDR3 sequences; only one count was recorded for approximately 6.1% of them. The top ten clones comprise under 45% of the sample. According to the study, the label for this sample's treatment or condition signals: live attenuated yellow fever vaccine strain. Sequencing used CD8+ T cells sorted from PBMCs, obtained more than 35 days after the first yellow fever vaccination. These receptors were collected from a man aged 18 to 30 who received the YFV17D yellow fever vaccine.

This clonotype appeared many times. The chain links TRBV20-1 to TRBJ2-7; D possibly corresponds to TRBD2 (6 bases). The CDR3 covers 14 residues. Germline V lookup: CDR1 DFQATT, CDR2 SNEGSKA (reference sequence). V lost 6 bases and J lost 4, with 19 bases in between. CDR3: CSAIWGLALYEQYF. The CDR3 region has the DNA TGCAGTGCCATTTGGGGTCTAGCGCTTTACGAGCAGTACTTC.

This clonotype was detected ten times or more. This chain joins TRBV9 and TRBJ2-2; 8 positions agree with TRBD2. The CDR3 covers 18 residues. Per the germline V gene, CDR1 is SGDLS and CDR2 is YYNGEE. V gave up 0 bases and J gave up 6 bases; unmatched junction bases: 13. In nucleotides, the CDR3 is TGTGCCAGCAGCGTAGTTGGCGCGGGGGGACCAAGGCCCGGGGAGCTGTTTTTT. Encoded protein: CASSVVGAGGPRPGELFF.

Points on this clonotype: A single base separates this from a much larger clone, so it may be a read error. Because it lacks the conserved phenylalanine or tryptophan at the end, this CDR3 is likely a read error. The chain employs TRBV12-3 or TRBV12-4 and TRBJ2-3; TRBD2 agrees at 8 bases. This CDR3 contains 14 residues. Trimming took 8 bases from V and 2 from J; bases not matched to a gene: 6. CDR3: CASGSGGFTDTQYL. CDR3 DNA: TGTGCCAGCGGAAGCGGGGGTTTCACAGATACGCAGTATTTA.

This clonotype has at least ten counts. The gene calls are TRBV4-2 and TRBJ2-3; D not resolved. CDR3 length equals 16 residues. Trimming stripped 0 bases from V and 2 bases from J, with 12 bases between. CDR1 and CDR2 from the germline V gene are LGHNA and YNFKEQ. CDR3 loop: CASSQEGRLSTDTQYF. The CDR3 region has the DNA TGTGCCAGCAGCCAAGAAGGCAGGCTTTCCACAGATACGCAGTATTTT.

This clonotype was picked up many times. The chain couples TRBV4-2 to TRBJ2-3; TRBD2 matches at 7 bases. The CDR3 covers 14 residues. The J segment lost 4 bases and the V segment lost 0 bases, leaving 1 base of the junction unmatched. CDR1 is LGHNA and CDR2 is YNFKEQ in the germline V gene. CDR3 sequence (DNA): TGTGCCAGCAGCCAAGATGGGGGGGCAGATACGCAGTATTTT. It yields the protein CASSQDGGADTQYF.

This clonotype was detected only a few times. V usage is TRBV6-2 or TRBV6-3 and J usage is TRBJ1-5, with TRBD1 identical over 7 bases. Germline V lookup: CDR1 MNHEY, CDR2 SVGEGT. The CDR3 length is 14 residues. J was trimmed by 7 bases and V by 2 bases; bases with no gene match: 5. The CDR3: CASSYVPQGQPQHF. In DNA form, the CDR3 reads TGTGCCAGCAGTTACGTACCACAGGGGCAGCCCCAGCATTTT.

This clonotype was observed many times. This chain uses TRBV12-3 or TRBV12-4 with TRBJ2-1; D not certain. V shed 8 bases and J shed 5 bases, with 22 bases lying between them. The CDR3 has 16 amino acids. For the CDR3, the DNA is TGTGCCAGCCGTATGAGGTCGACTCGGGCGGACAATGAGCAGTTCTTC. Its protein product is CASRMRSTRADNEQFF.

The sample holds many counts of this clonotype. V is TRBV4-1 and J is TRBJ2-2, with TRBD2 identical over 9 bases. Trimming at V came to 7 bases and at J to 0 bases, leaving 6 bases not matched to a gene. The CDR3 contains 16 residues. From germline, CDR1 is MGHRA and CDR2 YSYEKL. CDR3 in amino acids: CASTQRGAPNTGELFF. CDR3 bases: TGCGCCAGCACCCAGCGGGGGGCCCCGAACACCGGGGAGCTGTTTTTT.

At least ten counts were recorded for this clonotype. The chain employs TRBV6-4 and TRBJ2-1; 8 bases match TRBD2. With V trimmed by 5 bases and J by 5 bases, 2 bases remained unmatched. The CDR3 is 13 amino acids. Germline V gene data show CDR1 as MRHNA and CDR2 as SNTAGT. The CDR3 DNA follows: TGTGCCAGCAGTCCGACTAGCGACAATGAGCAGTTCTTC. Translating gives CASSPTSDNEQFF.

This clonotype came up many times. The genes are TRBV4-3 and TRBJ2-4, with TRBD1 matching over 7 bases. Trimming removed 1 base from V and 8 bases from J; junction bases left unmatched: 8. Germline V gene sequence: CDR1 LGHNA, CDR2 YSLEER. The CDR3 has 15 residues. This CDR3 reads CASSQATGSTDIQYF. The CDR3 nucleotides read TGCGCCAGCAGCCAAGCGACAGGGTCTACGGACATTCAGTACTTC.

There are many counts of this clonotype. The rearrangement joins TRBV4-1 to TRBJ1-5, with 9 bases identical to TRBD1. Germline V CDR1 and CDR2: MGHRA, YSYEKL. The CDR3 is made up of 13 amino acids. J was trimmed by 7 bases and V by 3 bases; bases with no gene match: 1. This CDR3 is CASSQTGGQPQHF. CDR3 sequence (DNA): TGCGCCAGCAGCCAGACAGGGGGACAGCCCCAGCATTTT.

This clonotype was detected many times. The V gene is TRBV7-2, the J gene TRBJ2-1; unclear D gene. Trimming removed 5 bases at V and 4 bases at J, with 9 bases between. There are 13 residues in the CDR3. Per germline, CDR1 SGHTA and CDR2 FQGNSA. CDR3 region: CASSPAVYNEQFF. CDR3 DNA: TGTGCCAGCAGCCCGGCAGTTTACAATGAGCAGTTCTTC.